Listed below are T cell receptor beta chains from one sample, sequenced in a study of CD8+CD57+ T cells in acquired aplastic anemia. TCRdb redid the calling of the reads with MiXCR, one entry per CDR3 protein. The sample includes 200,000 to 250,000 distinct CDR3 sequences, 60% to 65% of them seen just once. The sequencing input was sorted CD4+, CD8+, or CD8+CD57+ T cells (not recorded which) from PBMCs. The receptors here all came from a human donor in good health. CDR3s include the opening cysteine and the closing phenylalanine or tryptophan. The order of the fields is J gene, clone size, V gene, D gene, CDR3 protein, CDR3 DNA. A D gene is named only where the DNA matches it firmly. The size entry is marked missing in some rows and otherwise reads once, few, many or a size class.

>TRBJ2-7|NA|TRBV2|NA
CASSTLGSEQYF
TGTGCCAGCAGTACCTTAGGTAGCGAGCAGTACTTC
>TRBJ2-5|few|TRBV4-1|NA
CASSQDQEETQYF
TGCGCCAGCAGCCAAGACCAAGAAGAGACCCAGTACTTC
>TRBJ2-7|many|TRBV6-2/TRBV6-3|NA
CASTLTSSYEQYF
TGTGCCAGCACCCTGACTAGCTCCTACGAGCAGTACTTC
>TRBJ1-3|NA|TRBV12-3/TRBV12-4|NA
CASSQSSGNTIYF
TGTGCCAGCAGCCAAAGCTCTGGAAACACCATATATTTT
>TRBJ2-2|NA|TRBV24-1|NA
CATSRYTGELFF
TGTGCCACCAGTAGATACACCGGGGAGCTGTTTTTT
>TRBJ1-4|NA|TRBV20-1|NA
CSARNGMEANEKLFF
TGCAGTGCTAGAAACGGGATGGAGGCTAATGAAAAACTGTTTTTT
>TRBJ2-7|NA|TRBV20-1|TRBD2
CSARGLESYYEQYF
TGCAGTGCTCGCGGACTAGAGAGCTACTACGAGCAGTACTTC
>TRBJ2-7|many|TRBV4-2|TRBD2
CASSLLAGGPVEQYF
TGTGCCAGCAGCCTTCTAGCGGGAGGGCCCGTCGAGCAGTACTTC
>TRBJ2-7|NA|TRBV20-1|NA
CSARAPPYEQYF
TGCAGTGCTAGAGCCCCCCCATACGAGCAGTACTTC
>TRBJ1-1|NA|TRBV5-5|NA
CASSLTGKGTEAFF
TGTGCCAGCAGCTTAACAGGGAAGGGGACTGAAGCTTTCTTT
>TRBJ2-5|NA|TRBV27|NA
CASKGHGETQYF
TGTGCCAGCAAGGGGCACGGAGAGACCCAGTACTTC
>TRBJ2-7|once|TRBV3-1|TRBD2
CASSQGTSGVYERYF
TGTGCCAGCAGCCAAGGGACTAGCGGGGTCTACGAGCGGTACTTC
>TRBJ2-7|NA|TRBV10-3|NA
CAISEIPGMFIYEQYF
TGTGCCATCAGTGAGATACCGGGGATGTTCATCTACGAGCAGTATTTC
>TRBJ2-1|NA|TRBV19|NA
CASSLHPGRGEQFF
TGTGCCAGTAGCCTCCACCCGGGACGAGGGGAGCAGTTCTTC
>TRBJ2-1|NA|TRBV7-8|NA
CASSLAATVLFF
TGTGCCAGCAGCTTAGCCGCGACAGTTCTGTTCTTC
>TRBJ1-3|medium-sized|TRBV7-7|NA
CASSLDDGPGNTIYF
TGTGCTAGCAGCTTAGATGACGGCCCTGGAAACACCATATATTTT
>TRBJ2-7|NA|TRBV7-9|TRBD1
CASSLEWTGRYEQYF
TGCGCCAGCAGCTTGGAATGGACAGGGAGGTACGAGCAGTACTTC
>TRBJ1-1|once|TRBV7-3|TRBD1
CASSQFPGQGQGTEAFF
TGTGCCAGCAGCCAATTTCCGGGACAGGGGCAGGGCACTGAAGCTTTCTTT
>TRBJ2-7|NA|TRBV27|NA
CASSLYPGPSTYEQYF
TGTGCCAGCAGTTTATACCCGGGGCCCTCCACCTACGAGCAGTACTTC
>TRBJ1-4|NA|TRBV19|TRBD1
CASGRDRGLGNEKLFF
TGTGCCAGCGGAAGGGACAGGGGATTGGGTAATGAAAAACTGTTTTTT
>TRBJ1-6|NA|TRBV19|NA
CASQTIPDSPLHF
TGTGCCAGTCAGACCATACCCGACTCACCCCTCCACTTT
>TRBJ2-2|NA|TRBV7-6|TRBD2
CASSFSGGVRAGELFF
TGTGCCAGCAGCTTTAGCGGGGGGGTCCGTGCCGGGGAGCTGTTTTTT
>TRBJ1-6|NA|TRBV19|TRBD1
CASSSGQVFSPLHF
TGTGCCAGTAGTTCGGGACAGGTTTTCTCACCCCTCCACTTT
>TRBJ2-2|NA|TRBV5-1|NA
CASSLNNRLTGELFF
TGCGCCAGCAGCTTGAATAACAGGCTCACCGGGGAGCTGTTTTTT
>TRBJ1-1|NA|TRBV6-1|NA
CACRLQGGGAPEAFF
TGTGCCTGCAGGCTACAGGGTGGTGGTGCCCCTGAAGCTTTCTTT
>TRBJ2-2|many|TRBV2|NA
CASLPGLTNTGELFF
TGTGCCAGCCTACCAGGGCTAACGAACACCGGGGAGCTGTTTTTT